The 3 T cell receptor beta chains listed next were all sequenced from one sample in a study of T cells after yellow fever vaccination. MiXCR, run by TCRdb on the 5' RACE reads, gives a single entry per CDR3 protein. The repertoire holds around 30,000 distinct CDR3 sequences, with about 10% as singletons. The sequences come from PBMCs, either bulk or a sorted T-cell subset (CD4+, CD8+, memory, or dextramer-sorted; not recorded which), collected approximately 16 days after the first yellow fever vaccination. These receptor sequences come from a man aged 18 to 30 who received the YFV17D yellow fever vaccine.

This clonotype was counted ten times or more. The chain combines TRBV20-1 with TRBJ1-1, with TRBD1 as a possible D gene (6 bases). V lost 0 bases, J lost 1 base, and 12 bases lay in between. In germline, CDR1 is DFQATT, CDR2 SNEGSKA (reference sequence). CDR3 length: 15 residues. The CDR3: CSARDAGAGNTEAFF. The CDR3 coding sequence is TGCAGTGCTAGAGATGCGGGGGCTGGGAACACTGAAGCTTTCTTT.

Details on this clonotype: A clone one base away is much larger, so this may be a read error. The chain is built from TRBV24-1 and TRBJ2-1; 7 positions agree with TRBD2. J gave up 10 bases and V 4 bases, and 18 bases lay outside the gene matches. The CDR3 is made up of 17 amino acids. Germline CDR1 reads KGHDR; CDR2 reads SFDVKD. The CDR3, as DNA: TGTGCCACCAGTGACCTGACTAGCTGGGGCGCCCTTGGAGAGCAGTTCTTC. Amino acids: CATSDLTSWGALGEQFF.

This clonotype was seen repeatedly, ten times or more. The rearrangement uses TRBV3-1 and TRBJ2-2; D is undetermined. The CDR3 extends over 16 amino acids. V lost 6 bases and J 0 bases, leaving 14 bases between the germline ends. The germline V gene has CDR1 LGHDT and CDR2 YNNKEL (reference sequence). CDR3 nucleotides: TGTGCCAGCAGTCCGACCGTGTCCACGAACACCGGGGAGCTGTTTTTT. It is translated as CASSPTVSTNTGELFF.